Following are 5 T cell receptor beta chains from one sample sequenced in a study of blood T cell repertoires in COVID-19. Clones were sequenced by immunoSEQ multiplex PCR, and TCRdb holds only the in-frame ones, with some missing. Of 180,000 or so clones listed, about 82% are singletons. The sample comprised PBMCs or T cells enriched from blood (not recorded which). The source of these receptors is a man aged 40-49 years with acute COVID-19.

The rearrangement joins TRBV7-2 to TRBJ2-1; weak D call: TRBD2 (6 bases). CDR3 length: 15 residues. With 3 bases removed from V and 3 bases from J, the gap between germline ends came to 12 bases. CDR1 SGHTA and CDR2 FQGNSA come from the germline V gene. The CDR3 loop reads CASSFRDFDYNEQFF. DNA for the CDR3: TGTGCCAGCAGCTTCCGGGACTTTGACTACAATGAGCAGTTCTTC.

The CDR3 reads CASSWGQASSYNEQFF. The CDR3 DNA reads TGTGCCAGCAGTTGGGGGCAGGCAAGCTCCTACAATGAGCAGTTCTTC. The chain has TRBV6-9 and TRBJ2-1; D might be TRBD1 (6 bases). The CDR3 has 16 residues. V lost 4 bases to trimming and J lost 0 bases, with 13 bases between them. Looked up from germline, CDR1 is MNHGY and CDR2 is SVAAGI.

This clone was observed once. As DNA, the CDR3 is TGTGCCACTACTTCTCGGGGGTCCCCTGAAGCTTTCTTT. Encoded protein: CATTSRGSPEAFF. The chain joins TRBV24-1 to TRBJ1-1, with a tentative D call TRBD1 (5 bases). Looked up from germline, CDR1 is KGHDR and CDR2 is SFDVKD. The CDR3 consists of 13 residues. Deletions cut 10 bases from V and 6 bases from J, with 17 bases between.

CDR3 in DNA: TGTGCCTGGGGACTGGGGGGGGCGTTAGGCACTGAAGCTTTCTTT. It is translated as CAWGLGGALGTEAFF. The chain joins TRBV30 to TRBJ1-1, with a possible D match to TRBD1 (6 bases). Germline V gene sequence: CDR1 GTSNPN, CDR2 SVGIG (reference sequence). Trimming stripped 5 bases from V and 4 bases from J, with 20 bases between. The CDR3 extends over 15 amino acids.

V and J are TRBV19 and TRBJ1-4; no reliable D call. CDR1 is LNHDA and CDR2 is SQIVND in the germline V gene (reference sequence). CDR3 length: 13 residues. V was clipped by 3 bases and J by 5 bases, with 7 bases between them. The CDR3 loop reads CASSMRENEKLFF. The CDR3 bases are TGTGCCAGTAGTATGAGGGAGAATGAAAAACTGTTTTTT.